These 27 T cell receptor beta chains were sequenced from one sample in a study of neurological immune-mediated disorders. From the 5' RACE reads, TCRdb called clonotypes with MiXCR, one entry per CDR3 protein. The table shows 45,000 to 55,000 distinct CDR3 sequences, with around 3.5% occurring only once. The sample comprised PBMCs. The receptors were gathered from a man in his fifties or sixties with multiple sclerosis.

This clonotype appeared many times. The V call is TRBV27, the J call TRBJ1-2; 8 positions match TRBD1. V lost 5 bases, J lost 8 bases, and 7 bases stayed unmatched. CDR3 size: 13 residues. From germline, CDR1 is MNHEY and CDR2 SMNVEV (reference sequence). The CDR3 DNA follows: TGTGCCAGCAGTCCAGCACAGGGGGTAGGCTACACCTTC. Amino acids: CASSPAQGVGYTF.

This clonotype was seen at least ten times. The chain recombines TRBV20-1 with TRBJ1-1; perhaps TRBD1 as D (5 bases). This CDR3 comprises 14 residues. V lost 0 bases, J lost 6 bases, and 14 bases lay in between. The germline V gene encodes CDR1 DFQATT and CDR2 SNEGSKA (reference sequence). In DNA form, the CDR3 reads TGCAGTGCTAGAGAGGGGATTCGGGGGGCTGAAGCTTTCTTT. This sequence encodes CSAREGIRGAEAFF.

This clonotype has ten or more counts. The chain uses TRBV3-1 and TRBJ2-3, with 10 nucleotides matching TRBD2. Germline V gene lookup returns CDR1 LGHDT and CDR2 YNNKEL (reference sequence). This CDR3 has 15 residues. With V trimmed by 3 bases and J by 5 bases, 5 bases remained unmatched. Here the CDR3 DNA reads TGTGCCAGCAGCCAGGGACTAGCGAGATTAGATACGCAGTATTTT. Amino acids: CASSQGLARLDTQYF.

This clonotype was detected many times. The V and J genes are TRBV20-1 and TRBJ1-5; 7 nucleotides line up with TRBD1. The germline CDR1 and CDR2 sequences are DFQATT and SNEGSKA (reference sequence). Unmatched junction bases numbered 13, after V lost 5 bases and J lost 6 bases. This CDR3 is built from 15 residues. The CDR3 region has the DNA TGCAGTGCTGGCTCCGACAGGGAAGTAACTCAGCCCCAGCATTTT. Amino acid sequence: CSAGSDREVTQPQHF.

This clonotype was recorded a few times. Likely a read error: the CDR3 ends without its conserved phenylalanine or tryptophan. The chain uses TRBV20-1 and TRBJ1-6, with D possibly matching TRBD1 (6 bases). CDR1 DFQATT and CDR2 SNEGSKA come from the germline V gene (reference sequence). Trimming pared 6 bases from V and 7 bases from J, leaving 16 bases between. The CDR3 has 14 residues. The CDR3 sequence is CSALDRLSNSPLHI. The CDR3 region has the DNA TGCAGTGCCCTAGACAGGCTCTCCAATTCACCCCTCCACATT.

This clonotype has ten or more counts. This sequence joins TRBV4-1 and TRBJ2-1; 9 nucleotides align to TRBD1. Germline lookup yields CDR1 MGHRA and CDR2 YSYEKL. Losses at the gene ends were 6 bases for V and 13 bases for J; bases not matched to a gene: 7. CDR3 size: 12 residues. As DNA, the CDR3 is TGCGCCAGCAGTGGGGACAGGGTAGCACAGTTCTTC. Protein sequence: CASSGDRVAQFF.

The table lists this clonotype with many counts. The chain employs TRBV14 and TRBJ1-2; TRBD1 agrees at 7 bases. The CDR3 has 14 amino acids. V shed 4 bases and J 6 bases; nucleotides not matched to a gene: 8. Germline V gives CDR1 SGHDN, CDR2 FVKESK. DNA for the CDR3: TGTGCCAGCAGCCTCAGTGGAGGGGGCCATGGCTACACCTTC. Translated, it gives CASSLSGGGHGYTF.

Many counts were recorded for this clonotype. For the CDR3, the DNA is TGCGCCAGCGGGGACGGAATGAACACTGAAGCTTTCTTT. Its protein product is CASGDGMNTEAFF. The chain has TRBV10-2 and TRBJ1-1; weak D call: TRBD1 (5 bases). Germline values: CDR1 WSHSY, CDR2 SAAADI. V was trimmed by 8 bases and J by 0 bases, leaving 10 bases between them. This CDR3 is 13 amino acids long.

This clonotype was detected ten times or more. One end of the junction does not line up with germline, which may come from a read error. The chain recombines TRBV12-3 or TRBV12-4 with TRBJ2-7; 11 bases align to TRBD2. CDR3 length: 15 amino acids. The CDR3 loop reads CASRLAGGPLSEQYF. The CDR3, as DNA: TGTGCCAGCAGGTTAGCGGGGGGGCCGCTCAGCGAGCAGTACTTC.

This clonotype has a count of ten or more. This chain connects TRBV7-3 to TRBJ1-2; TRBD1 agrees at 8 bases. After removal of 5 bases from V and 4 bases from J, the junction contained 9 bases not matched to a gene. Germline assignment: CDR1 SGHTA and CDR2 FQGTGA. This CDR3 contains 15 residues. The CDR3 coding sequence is TGTGCCAGCAGCCTCTCCGGGACAGGAATCTATGGCTACACCTTC. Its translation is CASSLSGTGIYGYTF. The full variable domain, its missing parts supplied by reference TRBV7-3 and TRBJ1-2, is GAGVSQTPSNKVTEKGKYVELRCDPISGHTALYWYRQSLGQGPEFLIYFQGTGAADDSGLPNDRFFAVRPEGSVSTLKIQRTERGDSAVYLCASSLSGTGIYGYTFGSGTRLTVV.

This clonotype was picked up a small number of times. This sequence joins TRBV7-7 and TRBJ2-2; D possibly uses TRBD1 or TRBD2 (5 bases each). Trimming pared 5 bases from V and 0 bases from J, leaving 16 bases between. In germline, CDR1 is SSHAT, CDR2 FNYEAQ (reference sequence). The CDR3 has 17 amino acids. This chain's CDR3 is CASSPASGPSNTGELFF. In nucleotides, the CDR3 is TGTGCCAGCAGCCCTGCATCGGGACCTTCGAACACCGGGGAGCTGTTTTTT.

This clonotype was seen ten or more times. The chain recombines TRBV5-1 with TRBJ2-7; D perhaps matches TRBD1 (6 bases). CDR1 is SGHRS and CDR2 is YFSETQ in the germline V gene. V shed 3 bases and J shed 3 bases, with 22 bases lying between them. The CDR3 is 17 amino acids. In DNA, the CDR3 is TGCGCCAGCAGCTCCAACCTTAGGACAGTCCGAAACTACGAGCAGTACTTC. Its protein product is CASSSNLRTVRNYEQYF.

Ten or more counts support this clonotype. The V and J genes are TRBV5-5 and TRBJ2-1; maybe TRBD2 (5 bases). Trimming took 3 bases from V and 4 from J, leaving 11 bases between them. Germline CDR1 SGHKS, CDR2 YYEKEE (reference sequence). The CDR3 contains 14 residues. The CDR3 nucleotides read TGTGCCAGCAGCTCAGGACTGCTGTACAATGAGCAGTTCTTC. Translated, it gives CASSSGLLYNEQFF. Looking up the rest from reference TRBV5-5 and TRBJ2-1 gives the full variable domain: DAGVTQSPTHLIKTRGQQVTLRCSPISGHKSVSWYQQVLGQGPQFIFQYYEKEERGRGNFPDRFSARQFPNYSSELNVNALLLGDSALYLCASSSGLLYNEQFFGPGTRLTVL.

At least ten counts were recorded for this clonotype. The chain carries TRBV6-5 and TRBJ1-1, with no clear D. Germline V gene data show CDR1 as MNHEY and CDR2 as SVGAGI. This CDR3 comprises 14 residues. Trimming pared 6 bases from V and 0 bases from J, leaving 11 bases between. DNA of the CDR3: TGTGCCAGCAGACCGGGTGGCCTGAACACTGAAGCTTTCTTT. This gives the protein CASRPGGLNTEAFF.

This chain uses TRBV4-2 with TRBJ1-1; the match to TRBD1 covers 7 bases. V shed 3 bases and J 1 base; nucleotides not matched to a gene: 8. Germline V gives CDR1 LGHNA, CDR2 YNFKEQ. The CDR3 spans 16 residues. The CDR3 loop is CASSQPHRGQNTEAFF. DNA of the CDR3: TGTGCCAGCAGCCAGCCCCACAGGGGCCAGAACACTGAAGCTTTCTTT.

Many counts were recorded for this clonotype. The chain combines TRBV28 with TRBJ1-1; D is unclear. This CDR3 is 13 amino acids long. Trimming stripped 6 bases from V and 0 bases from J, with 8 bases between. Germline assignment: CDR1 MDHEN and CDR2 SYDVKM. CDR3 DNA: TGTGCCAGCAGGACCTTGTTGAACACTGAAGCTTTCTTT. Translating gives CASRTLLNTEAFF. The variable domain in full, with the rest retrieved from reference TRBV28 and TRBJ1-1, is DVKVTQSSRYLVKRTGEKVFLECVQDMDHENMFWYRQDPGLGLRLIYFSYDVKMKEKGDIPEGYSVSREKKERFSLILESASTNQTSMYLCASRTLLNTEAFFGQGTRLTVV.

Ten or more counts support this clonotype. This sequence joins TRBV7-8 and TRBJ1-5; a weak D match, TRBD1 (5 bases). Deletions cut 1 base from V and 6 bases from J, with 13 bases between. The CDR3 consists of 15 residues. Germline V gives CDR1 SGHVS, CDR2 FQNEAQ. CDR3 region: CASSLEGRGVQPQHF. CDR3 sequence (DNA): TGTGCCAGCAGCTTAGAGGGACGGGGCGTTCAGCCCCAGCATTTT.

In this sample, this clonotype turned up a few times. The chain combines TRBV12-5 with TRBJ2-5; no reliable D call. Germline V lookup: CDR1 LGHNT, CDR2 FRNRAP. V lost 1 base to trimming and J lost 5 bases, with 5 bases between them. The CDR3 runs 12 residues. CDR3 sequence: CASGLGWETQYF. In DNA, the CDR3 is TGTGCTAGTGGTTTGGGGTGGGAGACCCAGTACTTC.

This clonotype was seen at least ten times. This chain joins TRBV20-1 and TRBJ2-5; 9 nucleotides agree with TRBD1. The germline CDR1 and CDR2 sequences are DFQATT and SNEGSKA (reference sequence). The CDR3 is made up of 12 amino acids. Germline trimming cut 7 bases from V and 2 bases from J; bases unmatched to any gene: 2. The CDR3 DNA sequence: TGCAGTGGCGGGACAGGGCAAGAGACCCAGTACTTC. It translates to CSGGTGQETQYF.

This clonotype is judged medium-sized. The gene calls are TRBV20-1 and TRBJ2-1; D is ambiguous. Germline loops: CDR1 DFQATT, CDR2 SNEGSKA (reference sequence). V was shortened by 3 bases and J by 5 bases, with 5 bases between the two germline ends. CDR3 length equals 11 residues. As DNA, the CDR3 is TGCAGTGCTAGGGGTGACAATGAGCAGTTCTTC. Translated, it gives CSARGDNEQFF.

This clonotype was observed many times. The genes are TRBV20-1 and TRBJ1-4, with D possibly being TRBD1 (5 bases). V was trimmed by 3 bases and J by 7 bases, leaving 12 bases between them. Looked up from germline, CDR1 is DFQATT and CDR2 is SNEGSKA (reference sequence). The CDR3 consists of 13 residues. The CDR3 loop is CSARMGGSEKLFF. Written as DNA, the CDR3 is TGCAGTGCTAGGATGGGGGGGAGTGAAAAACTGTTTTTT.

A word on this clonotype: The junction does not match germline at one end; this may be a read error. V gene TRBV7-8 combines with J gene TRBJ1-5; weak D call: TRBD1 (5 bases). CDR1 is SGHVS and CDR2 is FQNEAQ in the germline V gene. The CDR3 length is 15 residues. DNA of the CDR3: TGTGCCAGCAGCCTAAGTACGGGGCACAATAAGACCCAGAATTTT. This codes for CASSLSTGHNKTQNF. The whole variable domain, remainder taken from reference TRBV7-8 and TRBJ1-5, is GAGVSQSPRYKVAKRGQDVALRCDPISGHVSLFWYQQALGQGPEFLTYFQNEAQLDKSGLPSDRFFAERPEGSVSTLKIQRTQQEDSAVYLCASSLSTGHNKTQNFGDGTRLSIL.

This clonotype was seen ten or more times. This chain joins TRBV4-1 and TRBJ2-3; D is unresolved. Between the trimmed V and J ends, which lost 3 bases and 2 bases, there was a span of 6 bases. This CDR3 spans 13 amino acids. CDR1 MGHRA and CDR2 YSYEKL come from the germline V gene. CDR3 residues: CASSHPSTDTQYF. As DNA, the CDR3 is TGCGCCAGCAGCCACCCTTCCACAGATACGCAGTATTTT.

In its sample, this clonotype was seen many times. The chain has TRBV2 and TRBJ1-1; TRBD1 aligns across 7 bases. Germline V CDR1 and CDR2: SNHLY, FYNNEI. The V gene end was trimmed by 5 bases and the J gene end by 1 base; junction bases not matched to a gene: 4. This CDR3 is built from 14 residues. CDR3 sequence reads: CASSMTGTNTEAFF. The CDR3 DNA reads TGTGCCAGCAGTATGACAGGGACGAACACTGAAGCTTTCTTT.

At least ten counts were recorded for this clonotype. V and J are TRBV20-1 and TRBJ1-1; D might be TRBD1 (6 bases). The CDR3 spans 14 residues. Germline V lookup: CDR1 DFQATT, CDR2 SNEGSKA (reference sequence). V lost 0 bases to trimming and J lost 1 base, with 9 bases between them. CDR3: CSAREGARNTEAFF. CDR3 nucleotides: TGCAGTGCTAGAGAGGGGGCCCGGAACACTGAAGCTTTCTTT.

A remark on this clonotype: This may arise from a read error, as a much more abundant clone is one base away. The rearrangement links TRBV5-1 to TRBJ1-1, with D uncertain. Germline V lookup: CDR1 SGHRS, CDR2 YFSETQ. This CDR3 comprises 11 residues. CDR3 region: CDSSGQAEAFF. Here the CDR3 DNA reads TGCGACAGCAGCGGGCAGGCTGAAGCTTTCTTT.

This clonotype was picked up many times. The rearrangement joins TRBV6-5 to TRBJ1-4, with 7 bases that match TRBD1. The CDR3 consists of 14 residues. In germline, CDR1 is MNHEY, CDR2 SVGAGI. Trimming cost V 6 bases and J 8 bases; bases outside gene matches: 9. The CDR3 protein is CASSSPTGQEKLFF. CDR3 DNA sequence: TGTGCCAGCAGCTCCCCGACAGGGCAAGAAAAACTGTTTTTT.